The 27 T cell receptor beta chains below were found in one sample sequenced in a study of blood T cell repertoires in COVID-19. Using immunoSEQ multiplex PCR, the repertoire was profiled, and TCRdb retains in-frame clones only, with some absent. The sample lists some 120,000 clones, approximately 84% occurring once. The sample taken for sequencing was peripheral blood. All receptors derive from a man aged 70-80 years with active or convalescent COVID-19.

The CDR3 here is CASSPGVGEKLFF. The CDR3 DNA sequence: TGTGCCAGCAGCCCAGGTGTCGGTGAAAAACTGTTTTTT. The chain is built from TRBV9 and TRBJ1-4; D is uncertain. Trimming removed 4 bases from V and 7 bases from J, with 11 bases in between. Germline-derived CDR1 and CDR2 are SGDLS and YYNGEE. The CDR3 totals 13 residues.

This chain joins TRBV24-1 and TRBJ2-5; 7 bases are a match to TRBD2. Looked up from germline, CDR1 is KGHDR and CDR2 is SFDVKD. The junction had 7 bases not matched to a gene; V was cut back by 5 bases and J by 5 bases. CDR3 length: 14 residues. CDR3 amino acids: CATSGLADGETQYF. As DNA, the CDR3 is TGTGCCACCAGTGGGCTAGCGGATGGGGAGACCCAGTACTTC.

The V gene is TRBV2, the J gene TRBJ1-4; 8 bases map to TRBD1. The V segment lost 6 bases and the J segment 5 bases; nucleotides outside the gene matches: 5. Germline V lookup: CDR1 SNHLY, CDR2 FYNNEI. CDR3 size: 14 residues. The CDR3, as DNA: TGTGCCAGCAGGCCGGACAGGGCGAATGAAAAACTGTTTTTT. It codes for CASRPDRANEKLFF. The full variable domain, rest sourced from reference TRBV2 and TRBJ1-4, is EPEVTQTPSHQVTQMGQEVILRCVPISNHLYFYWYRQILGQKVEFLVSFYNNEISEKSEIFDDQFSVERPDGSNFTLKIRSTKLEDSAMYFCASRPDRANEKLFFGSGTQLSVL.

The chain carries TRBV5-5 and TRBJ2-2, with D possibly TRBD2 on 6 matching bases. CDR3 length equals 16 residues. Trimming removed 2 bases from V and 4 bases from J, with 15 bases in between. From germline, CDR1 is SGHKS and CDR2 YYEKEE (reference sequence). The CDR3 sequence: CASSFQVGGPTGELFF. CDR3 nucleotide sequence: TGTGCCAGCAGCTTTCAGGTGGGAGGACCCACCGGGGAGCTGTTTTTT.

The chain joins TRBV14 to TRBJ2-7, with D possibly matching TRBD2 (6 bases). Germline V gives CDR1 SGHDN, CDR2 FVKESK. V shed 6 bases and J shed 7 bases, with 16 bases lying between them. The length of the CDR3 is 13 residues. CDR3 DNA: TGTGCCAGCAGTCCTTTGGGGGGACGGGAGCAGTACTTC. This sequence encodes CASSPLGGREQYF.

The CDR3 loop reads CASSPRPDRGQGNTIYF. CDR3 in DNA: TGTGCCAGCAGTCCACGCCCCGACAGGGGGCAAGGAAACACCATATATTTT. The gene calls are TRBV27 and TRBJ1-3, with TRBD1 matching over 10 bases. Germline CDR1 and CDR2: MNHEY and SMNVEV (reference sequence). The CDR3 has 17 amino acids. V dropped 5 bases and J dropped 4; count of bases not matched to a gene: 11.

The chain combines TRBV11-1 with TRBJ2-7; the match to TRBD2 covers 11 bases. V lost 2 bases and J lost 2; bases outside the gene matches: 2. The germline V gene has CDR1 SGHAT and CDR2 FQDESV (reference sequence). CDR3 length: 15 residues. The CDR3 is CASSLLAGGPYEQYF. As DNA, the CDR3 is TGTGCCAGCAGCTTACTAGCGGGAGGACCCTACGAGCAGTACTTC.

This clone was observed a single time. This sequence joins TRBV5-6 and TRBJ2-4; a weak D match, TRBD1 (5 bases). V was clipped by 4 bases and J by 14 bases, with 19 bases between them. This CDR3 is 13 amino acids long. Germline CDR1 SGHDT, CDR2 YYEEEE. CDR3 bases: TGTGCCAGCAGCCCCGCCAGGGCTGACGTGGAGTACTTC. This gives the protein CASSPARADVEYF.

This clone was observed a handful of times. V is TRBV5-4 and J is TRBJ2-1; 7 bases agree with TRBD2. This CDR3 has 15 amino acids. V was pared by 5 bases and J by 3 bases, with 8 bases of the junction left unmatched. Looked up from germline, CDR1 is SGHNT and CDR2 is YYREEE (reference sequence). The CDR3 DNA is TGTGCCAGCAGACCCCAGACGGGAGGCTACAATGAGCAGTTCTTC. It translates to CASRPQTGGYNEQFF.

The genes are TRBV6-4 and TRBJ2-1; 10 bases align to TRBD2. With V trimmed by 3 bases and J by 5 bases, 1 base remained unmatched. The V gene's germline CDR1 is MRHNA and CDR2 SNTAGT. The CDR3 runs 14 residues. CDR3 in DNA: TGTGCCAGCAGTGAAGCGGGGGGGCACAATGAGCAGTTCTTC. Its protein is CASSEAGGHNEQFF.

This clone was found once. The gene calls are TRBV10-3 and TRBJ2-7; TRBD2 agrees at 9 bases. From germline, CDR1 is ENHRY and CDR2 SYGVKD. J lost 7 bases, V lost 9 bases, and 10 bases had no gene match. This CDR3 region has 13 residues. Written as DNA, the CDR3 is TGTGCCATTTCCAGCGGGGGGCTCTGGGAGCAGTACTTC. This translates into CAISSGGLWEQYF.

The chain is built from TRBV5-4 and TRBJ2-1, with a tentative D call TRBD2 (5 bases). In germline, CDR1 is SGHNT, CDR2 YYREEE (reference sequence). The CDR3 consists of 15 residues. V was trimmed by 1 base and J by 0 bases, leaving 8 bases between them. CDR3 protein: CASSLSSPSYNEQFF. CDR3 nucleotide sequence: TGTGCCAGCAGCTTGTCTAGCCCCTCCTACAATGAGCAGTTCTTC.

The chain uses TRBV6-5 and TRBJ1-1; 11 bases match TRBD1. Germline V lookup: CDR1 MNHEY, CDR2 SVGAGI. After removal of 6 bases from V and 6 bases from J, the junction contained 9 bases not matched to a gene. This CDR3 spans 15 amino acids. The CDR3 nucleotides read TGTGCCAGCAGATCCGGACAGGGGGCGGCGGCTGAAGCTTTCTTT. It translates to CASRSGQGAAAEAFF.

The chain uses TRBV27 and TRBJ2-7; a weak D match, TRBD1 (6 bases). The CDR3 has 15 residues. V was shortened by 5 bases and J by 0 bases, with 14 bases between the two germline ends. CDR1 MNHEY and CDR2 SMNVEV come from the germline V gene (reference sequence). CDR3 coding DNA: TGTGCCAGCAGTAGCCCAGGGGAGTACTCCTACGAGCAGTACTTC. Its protein product is CASSSPGEYSYEQYF.

The V and J genes are TRBV7-2 and TRBJ2-1, with a possible D match to TRBD2 (6 bases). The CDR3 is 16 amino acids. Trimming took 1 base from V and 4 from J, leaving 14 bases between them. Germline V gene sequence: CDR1 SGHTA, CDR2 FQGNSA. The CDR3 DNA reads TGTGCCAGCAGCTTAGACGGGTCGGGGGTATACAATGAGCAGTTCTTC. Translation: CASSLDGSGVYNEQFF.

This clone showed up just a few times. The chain is built from TRBV30 and TRBJ1-1; D is uncertain. In germline, CDR1 is GTSNPN, CDR2 SVGIG (reference sequence). The CDR3 spans 13 residues. The V and J ends lost 3 bases and 1 base respectively, with 9 bases between them. CDR3 sequence (DNA): TGTGCCTGGAGAGGGAGTACGAACACTGAAGCTTTCTTT. It translates to CAWRGSTNTEAFF.

This clone was seen only once. The rearrangement joins TRBV7-8 to TRBJ2-5, with D possibly TRBD2 on 6 matching bases. CDR1 and CDR2 (germline): SGHVS, FQNEAQ. The CDR3 runs to 15 residues. The V and J ends lost 5 bases and 5 bases respectively, with 18 bases between them. CDR3 sequence reads: CASSPLTSLVETQYF. DNA for the CDR3: TGTGCCAGCAGCCCTCTGACTAGTTTGGTTGAGACCCAGTACTTC.

In this sample, this clone turned up once. J is TRBJ1-6 and V is TRBV5-1; 7 positions agree with TRBD1. The junction had 11 bases not matched to a gene; V was cut back by 4 bases and J by 10 bases. CDR3 size: 15 residues. Germline values: CDR1 SGHRS, CDR2 YFSETQ. Here the CDR3 reads CASSQITGVASPLHF. The CDR3 nucleotides are TGCGCCAGCAGCCAGATAACAGGGGTCGCCTCACCCCTCCACTTT.

The chain carries TRBV5-1 and TRBJ1-5, with TRBD1 matching 8 bases. V trimming: 4 bases; J trimming: 7 bases; junction bases outside the gene matches: 7. The CDR3 has 14 amino acids. Germline values: CDR1 SGHRS, CDR2 YFSETQ. CDR3 protein: CASSPGQGGQPQHF. The DNA for the CDR3 is TGCGCCAGCAGCCCCGGACAGGGAGGACAGCCCCAGCATTTT.

The chain recombines TRBV6-2 or TRBV6-3 with TRBJ2-3; D may be TRBD2 (7 bases). CDR1 and CDR2 from the germline V gene are MNHEY and SVGEGT. This CDR3 region has 15 residues. The V end lost 4 bases, the J end lost 4 bases, and 15 bases lay between the germline ends. In DNA form, the CDR3 reads TGTGCCAGCAGTTCTCAGACGCGGGGGCCAGATACGCAGTATTTT. Translating it yields CASSSQTRGPDTQYF.

V usage is TRBV7-2 and J usage is TRBJ1-2, with D tentatively TRBD1 (6 bases). The CDR3 consists of 17 residues. Germline V CDR1 and CDR2: SGHTA, FQGNSA. V lost 5 bases and J lost 3, with 22 bases in between. CDR3 sequence reads: CASSPDGRGRGDYGYTF. For the CDR3, the DNA is TGTGCCAGCAGCCCAGATGGCAGGGGAAGAGGGGACTATGGCTACACCTTC.

The gene calls are TRBV5-5 and TRBJ2-2, with D maybe TRBD1 (5 bases). The CDR3 loop spans 15 amino acids. Germline assignment: CDR1 SGHKS and CDR2 YYEKEE (reference sequence). With 3 bases removed from V and 5 bases from J, the gap between germline ends came to 14 bases. CDR3 bases: TGTGCCAGCAGCTGGCAGGTTGGGGCAACCGGGGAGCTGTTTTTT. Its translation: CASSWQVGATGELFF. Drawing the rest from reference TRBV5-5 and TRBJ2-2, the complete variable domain is DAGVTQSPTHLIKTRGQQVTLRCSPISGHKSVSWYQQVLGQGPQFIFQYYEKEERGRGNFPDRFSARQFPNYSSELNVNALLLGDSALYLCASSWQVGATGELFFGEGSRLTVL.

The rearrangement joins TRBV19 to TRBJ1-1, with TRBD1 as a possible D gene (5 bases). Germline V gene sequence: CDR1 LNHDA, CDR2 SQIVND (reference sequence). V lost 10 bases to trimming and J lost 0 bases, with 18 bases between them. This CDR3 spans 15 amino acids. CDR3 in DNA: TGTGCCACCCTCAAACCCGGACATTTGAACACTGAAGCTTTCTTT. It specifies CATLKPGHLNTEAFF.

The V gene is TRBV11-3, the J gene TRBJ1-2, with D tentatively TRBD1 (6 bases). The V and J ends lost 3 bases and 6 bases respectively, with 26 bases between them. This CDR3 is built from 18 residues. CDR1 and CDR2 (germline): SGHNT, YENEEA. CDR3 bases: TGTGCCAGCAGCTTGGTGATCAGGGGTCGATTGGAAAAGGATGGCTACACCTTC. Translating gives CASSLVIRGRLEKDGYTF.

This clone was recorded a few times. The genes are TRBV12-5 and TRBJ2-5; 12 nucleotides match TRBD1. V trimming: 6 bases; J trimming: 4 bases; junction bases outside the gene matches: 3. From germline, CDR1 is LGHNT and CDR2 FRNRAP. This CDR3 comprises 14 residues. The CDR3 sequence is CASGRDRGLETQYF. CDR3 bases: TGTGCTAGTGGCCGGGACAGGGGGCTAGAGACCCAGTACTTC.

The chain links TRBV19 to TRBJ1-5; D is possibly TRBD1 (5 bases). Per the germline V gene, CDR1 is LNHDA and CDR2 is SQIVND (reference sequence). The CDR3 length is 15 residues. V was clipped by 5 bases and J by 5 bases, with 16 bases between them. The CDR3 DNA reads as TGTGCCAGTAGTGACGCAGGGAGGGCGCATCAGCCCCAGCATTTT. It specifies CASSDAGRAHQPQHF.

The rearrangement joins TRBV4-1 to TRBJ2-3; D is ambiguous. Trimming removed 0 bases from V and 6 bases from J, with 16 bases in between. This CDR3 is 16 amino acids long. CDR1 and CDR2 (germline): MGHRA, YSYEKL. The CDR3: CASSQDHSSGADTQYF. The CDR3 bases are TGCGCCAGCAGCCAAGACCACAGTAGTGGCGCGGATACGCAGTATTTT.